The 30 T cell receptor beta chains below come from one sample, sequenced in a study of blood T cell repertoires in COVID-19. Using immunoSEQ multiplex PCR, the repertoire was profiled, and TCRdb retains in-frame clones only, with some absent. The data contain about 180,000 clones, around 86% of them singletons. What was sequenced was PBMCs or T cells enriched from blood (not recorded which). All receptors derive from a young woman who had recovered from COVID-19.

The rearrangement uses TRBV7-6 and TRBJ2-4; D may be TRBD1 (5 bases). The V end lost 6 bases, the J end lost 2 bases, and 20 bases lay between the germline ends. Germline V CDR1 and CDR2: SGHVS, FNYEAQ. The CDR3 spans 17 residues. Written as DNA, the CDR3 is TGTGCCAGCAGAGCCACCCTAGGCGACAGCCCCAAAAACATTCAGTACTTC. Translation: CASRATLGDSPKNIQYF.

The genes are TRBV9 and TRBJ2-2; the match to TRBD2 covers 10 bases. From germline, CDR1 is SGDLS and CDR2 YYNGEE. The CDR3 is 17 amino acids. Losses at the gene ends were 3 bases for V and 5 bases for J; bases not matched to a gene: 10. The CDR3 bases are TGTGCCAGCAGCGGAAGGGCTAGCGGGAGTTTGACCGGGGAGCTGTTTTTT. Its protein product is CASSGRASGSLTGELFF.

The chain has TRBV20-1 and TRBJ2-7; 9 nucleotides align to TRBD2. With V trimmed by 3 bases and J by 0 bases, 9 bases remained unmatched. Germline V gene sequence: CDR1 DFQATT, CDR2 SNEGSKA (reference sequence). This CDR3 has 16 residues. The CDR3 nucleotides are TGCAGTGCTAGTAGTCCTAGCGGGGACCTCTCCTACGAGCAGTACTTC. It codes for CSASSPSGDLSYEQYF.

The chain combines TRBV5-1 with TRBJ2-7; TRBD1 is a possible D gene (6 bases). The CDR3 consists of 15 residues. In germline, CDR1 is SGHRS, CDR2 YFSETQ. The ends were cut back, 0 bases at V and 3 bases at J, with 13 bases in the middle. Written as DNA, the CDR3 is TGCGCCAGCAGCTTGGGTCAGGGGTCAGTCTACGAGCAGTACTTC. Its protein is CASSLGQGSVYEQYF.

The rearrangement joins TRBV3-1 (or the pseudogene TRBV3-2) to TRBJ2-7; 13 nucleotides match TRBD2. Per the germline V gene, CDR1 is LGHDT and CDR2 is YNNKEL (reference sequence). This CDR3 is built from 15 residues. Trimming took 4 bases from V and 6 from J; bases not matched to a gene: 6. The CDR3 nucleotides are TGTGCCAGCAGCCCACCGGGACTAGCGGGGCTCGAGCAGTACTTC. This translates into CASSPPGLAGLEQYF.

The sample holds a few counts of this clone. The CDR3 region is CASSETGGENGELFF. CDR3 in DNA: TGTGCCAGCAGCGAAACGGGGGGCGAGAACGGGGAGCTGTTTTTT. The genes are TRBV7-3 and TRBJ2-2, with D tentatively TRBD2 (7 bases). This CDR3 region has 15 residues. Germline V gene data show CDR1 as SGHTA and CDR2 as FQGTGA. Trimming left V 5 bases short and J 7 bases short, with 17 bases between.

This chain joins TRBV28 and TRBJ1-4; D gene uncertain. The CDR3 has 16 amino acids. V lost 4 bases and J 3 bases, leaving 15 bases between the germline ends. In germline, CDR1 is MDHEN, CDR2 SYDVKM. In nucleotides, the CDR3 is TGTGCCAGCAGTTCCCTCGACGGAGACTCTAATGAAAAACTGTTTTTT. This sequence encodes CASSSLDGDSNEKLFF. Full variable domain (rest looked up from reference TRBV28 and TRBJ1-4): DVKVTQSSRYLVKRTGEKVFLECVQDMDHENMFWYRQDPGLGLRLIYFSYDVKMKEKGDIPEGYSVSREKKERFSLILESASTNQTSMYLCASSSLDGDSNEKLFFGSGTQLSVL.

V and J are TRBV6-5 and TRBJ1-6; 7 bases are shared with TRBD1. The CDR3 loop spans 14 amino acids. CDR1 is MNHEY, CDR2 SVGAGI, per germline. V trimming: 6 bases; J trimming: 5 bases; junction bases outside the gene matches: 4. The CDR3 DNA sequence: TGTGCCAGCAGGCCTACAGGGGATAATTCACCCCTCCACTTT. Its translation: CASRPTGDNSPLHF.

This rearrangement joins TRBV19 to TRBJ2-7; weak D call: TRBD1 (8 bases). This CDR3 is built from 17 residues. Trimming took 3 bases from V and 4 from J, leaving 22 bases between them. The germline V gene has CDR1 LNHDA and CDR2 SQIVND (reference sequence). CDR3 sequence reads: CASSITSGQGGPYEQYF. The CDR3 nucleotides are TGTGCCAGTAGTATTACTTCTGGACAGGGAGGGCCGTACGAGCAGTACTTC.

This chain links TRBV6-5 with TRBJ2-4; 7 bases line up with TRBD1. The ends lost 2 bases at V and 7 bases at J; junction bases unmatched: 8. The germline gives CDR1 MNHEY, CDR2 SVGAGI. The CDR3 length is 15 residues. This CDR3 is CASSYKTSGGNIQYF. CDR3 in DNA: TGTGCCAGCAGTTACAAGACATCAGGGGGTAACATTCAGTACTTC.

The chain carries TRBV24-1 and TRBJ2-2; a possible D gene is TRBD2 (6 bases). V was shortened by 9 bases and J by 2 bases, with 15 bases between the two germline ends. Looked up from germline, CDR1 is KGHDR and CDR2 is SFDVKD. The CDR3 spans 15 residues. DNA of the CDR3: TGTGCCACCGGGGGTAGCGGACTAAACACCGGGGAGCTGTTTTTT. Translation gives CATGGSGLNTGELFF.

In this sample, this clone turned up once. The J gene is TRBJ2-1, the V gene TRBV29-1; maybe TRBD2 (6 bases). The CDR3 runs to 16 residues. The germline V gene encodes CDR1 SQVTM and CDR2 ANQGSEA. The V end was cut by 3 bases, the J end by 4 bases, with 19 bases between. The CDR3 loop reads CSVDLASATSYNEQFF. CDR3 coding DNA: TGCAGCGTTGACCTGGCTAGCGCTACCTCATACAATGAGCAGTTCTTC.

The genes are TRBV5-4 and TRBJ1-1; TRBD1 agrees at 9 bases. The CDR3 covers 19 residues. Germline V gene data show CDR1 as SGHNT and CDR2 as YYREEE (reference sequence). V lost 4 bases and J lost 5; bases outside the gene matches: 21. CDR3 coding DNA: TGTGCCAGCAGCGGACTCACAGGGGGCGGATCAGGAGTAAGAACTGAAGCTTTCTTT. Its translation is CASSGLTGGGSGVRTEAFF.

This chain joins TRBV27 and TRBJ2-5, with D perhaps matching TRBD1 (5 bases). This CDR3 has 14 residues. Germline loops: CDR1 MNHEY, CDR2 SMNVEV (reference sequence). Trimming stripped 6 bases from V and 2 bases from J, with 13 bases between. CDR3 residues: CASSLTRTQETQYF. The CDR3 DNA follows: TGTGCCAGCAGCCTTACCAGGACACAAGAGACCCAGTACTTC.

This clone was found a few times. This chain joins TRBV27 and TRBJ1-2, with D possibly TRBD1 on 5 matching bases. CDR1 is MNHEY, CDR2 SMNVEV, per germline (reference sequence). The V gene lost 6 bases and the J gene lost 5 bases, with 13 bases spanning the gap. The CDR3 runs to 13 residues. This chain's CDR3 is CASSPQGGYGYTF. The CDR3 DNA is TGTGCCAGCAGCCCTCAGGGAGGTTATGGCTACACCTTC.

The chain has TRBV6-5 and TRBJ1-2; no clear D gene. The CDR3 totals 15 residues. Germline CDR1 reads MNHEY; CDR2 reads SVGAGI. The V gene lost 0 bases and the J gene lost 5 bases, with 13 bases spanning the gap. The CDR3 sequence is CASSYSEMGGYGYTF. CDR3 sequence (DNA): TGTGCCAGCAGTTACTCCGAAATGGGCGGGTATGGCTACACCTTC.

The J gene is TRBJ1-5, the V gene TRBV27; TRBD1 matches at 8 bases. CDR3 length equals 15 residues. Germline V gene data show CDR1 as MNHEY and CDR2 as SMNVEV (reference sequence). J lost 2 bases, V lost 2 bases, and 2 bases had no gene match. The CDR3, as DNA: TGTGCCAGCAGTTTAGGACAGGGAGGCAATCAGCCCCAGCATTTT. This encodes CASSLGQGGNQPQHF.

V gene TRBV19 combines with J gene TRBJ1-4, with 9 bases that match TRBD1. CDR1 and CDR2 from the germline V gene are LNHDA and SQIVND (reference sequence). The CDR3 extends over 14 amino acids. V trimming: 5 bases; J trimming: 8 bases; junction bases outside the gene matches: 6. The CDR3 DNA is TGTGCCAGTAGTGCTGGGACAGGGTGGGAAAAACTGTTTTTT. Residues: CASSAGTGWEKLFF.

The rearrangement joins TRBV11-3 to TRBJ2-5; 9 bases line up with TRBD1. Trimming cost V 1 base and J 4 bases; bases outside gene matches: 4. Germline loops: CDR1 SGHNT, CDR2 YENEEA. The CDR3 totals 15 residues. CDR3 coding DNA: TGTGCCAGCAGCTTAGGAGGGACAGGGCGAGAGACCCAGTACTTC. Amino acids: CASSLGGTGRETQYF.

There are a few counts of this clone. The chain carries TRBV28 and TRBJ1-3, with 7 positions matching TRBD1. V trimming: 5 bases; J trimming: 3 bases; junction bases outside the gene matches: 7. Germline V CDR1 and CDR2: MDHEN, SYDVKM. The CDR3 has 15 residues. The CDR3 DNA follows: TGTGCCAGCAGTCCCGGCAGGGGGAGTGGAAACACCATATATTTT. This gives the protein CASSPGRGSGNTIYF.

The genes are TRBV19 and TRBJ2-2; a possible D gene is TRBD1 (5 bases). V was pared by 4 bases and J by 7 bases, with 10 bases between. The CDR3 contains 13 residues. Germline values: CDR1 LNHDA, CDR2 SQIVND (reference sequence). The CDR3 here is CASSTGHGGELFF. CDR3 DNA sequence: TGTGCCAGTAGTACAGGGCATGGCGGGGAGCTGTTTTTT.

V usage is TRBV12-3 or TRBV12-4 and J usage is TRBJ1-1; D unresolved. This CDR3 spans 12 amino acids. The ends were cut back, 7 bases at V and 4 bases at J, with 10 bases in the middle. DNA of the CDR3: TGTGCCAGCATCCGGTTAAGCACTGAAGCTTTCTTT. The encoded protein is CASIRLSTEAFF.

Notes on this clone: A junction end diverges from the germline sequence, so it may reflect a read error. The CDR3 loop reads CASSLEGSGGPSHNEQFF. The CDR3 coding sequence is TGTGCCAGCAGTCTTGAAGGTTCGGGAGGGCCCTCCCACAATGAGCAGTTCTTC. The chain joins TRBV6-6 to TRBJ2-1, with 8 bases matching TRBD2. Germline V CDR1 and CDR2: MNHNY, SVGAGI (reference sequence). CDR3 length equals 18 residues.

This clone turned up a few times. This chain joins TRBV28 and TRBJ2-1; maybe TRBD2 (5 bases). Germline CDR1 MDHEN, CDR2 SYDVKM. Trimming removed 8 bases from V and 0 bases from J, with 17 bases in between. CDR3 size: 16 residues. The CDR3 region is CASPPGLLGSYNEQFF. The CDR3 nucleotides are TGTGCCAGCCCTCCCGGACTCCTTGGCTCCTACAATGAGCAGTTCTTC.

The CDR3 sequence is CASSLPLGTGSYEQYF. The CDR3 DNA reads as TGTGCCAGCAGCTTGCCCCTCGGGACAGGGTCATACGAGCAGTACTTC. The V and J genes are TRBV5-4 and TRBJ2-7; the match to TRBD1 covers 9 bases. This CDR3 comprises 16 residues. Germline V lookup: CDR1 SGHNT, CDR2 YYREEE (reference sequence). V trimming: 1 base; J trimming: 4 bases; junction bases outside the gene matches: 9.

The CDR3 loop is CASRRRGGAPMDSPLHF. The CDR3 DNA reads as TGTGCCAGCAGAAGGAGGGGAGGGGCGCCCATGGATTCACCCCTCCACTTT. This chain connects TRBV5-6 to TRBJ1-6; D is possibly TRBD1 (5 bases). The CDR3 is 17 amino acids. Germline loops: CDR1 SGHDT, CDR2 YYEEEE. Trimming took off 5 bases at V and 8 bases at J, with 23 bases between the two ends.

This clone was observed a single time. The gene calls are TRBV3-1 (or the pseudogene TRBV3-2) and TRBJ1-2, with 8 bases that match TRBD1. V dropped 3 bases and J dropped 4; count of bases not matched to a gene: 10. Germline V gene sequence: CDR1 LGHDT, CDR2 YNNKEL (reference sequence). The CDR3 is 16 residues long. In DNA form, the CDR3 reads TGTGCCAGCAGCCAGCACTCAGGGGGCCGGTCCTATGGCTACACCTTC. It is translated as CASSQHSGGRSYGYTF.

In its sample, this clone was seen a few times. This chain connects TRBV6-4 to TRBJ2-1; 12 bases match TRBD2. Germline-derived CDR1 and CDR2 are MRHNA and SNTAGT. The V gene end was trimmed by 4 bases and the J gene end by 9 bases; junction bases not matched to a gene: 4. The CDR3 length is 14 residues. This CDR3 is CASSAASGGGEQFF. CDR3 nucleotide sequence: TGTGCCAGCAGTGCGGCTAGCGGGGGGGGTGAGCAGTTCTTC.

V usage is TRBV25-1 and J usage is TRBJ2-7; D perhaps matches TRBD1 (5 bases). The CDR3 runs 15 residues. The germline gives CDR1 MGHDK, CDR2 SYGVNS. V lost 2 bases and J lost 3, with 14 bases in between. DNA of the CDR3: TGTGCCAGCAGTGAAGAAGGGGTTCGAGGCTACGAGCAGTACTTC. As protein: CASSEEGVRGYEQYF.

The CDR3 region has the DNA TGTGCCAGCAGCGTAGCTTCGGGACAGGGAGGAAACACCATATATTTT. Its translation is CASSVASGQGGNTIYF. The rearrangement joins TRBV9 to TRBJ1-3, with 9 bases matching TRBD1. This CDR3 has 16 residues. Per the germline V gene, CDR1 is SGDLS and CDR2 is YYNGEE. V was pared by 0 bases and J by 4 bases, with 5 bases of the junction left unmatched.